The 21 T cell receptor beta chains presented below share a single source sample, sequenced in a study of shared clonotypes between healthy human individuals. Profiled with immunoSEQ multiplex PCR; TCRdb holds only in-frame clones, not every one. Seen here are about 820,000 clones, about 92% observed once, and the top ten hold 24%. Only CD45RO-negative cells positively selected for CCR7 counted as naive CD8 cells, so terminally differentiated effector memory CD45RA+ cells were excluded. Input material: naive CD8+ T cells sorted from blood. All receptors come from a man aged 25-45 years in good health.

The genes are TRBV9 and TRBJ2-1; 11 bases are a match to TRBD2. Looked up from germline, CDR1 is SGDLS and CDR2 is YYNGEE. V dropped 0 bases and J dropped 2; count of bases not matched to a gene: 7. CDR3 length: 18 residues. The CDR3 nucleotides read TGTGCCAGCAGCGTAGAGGATAGCGGGAGGGGGCCCTACAATGAGCAGTTCTTC. This codes for CASSVEDSGRGPYNEQFF.

The genes are TRBV30 and TRBJ2-5; 10 bases are a match to TRBD2. CDR1 is GTSNPN, CDR2 SVGIG, per germline (reference sequence). V shed 3 bases, J shed 12 bases, and the junction held 10 bases outside the gene matches. The CDR3 is 13 residues long. The CDR3 DNA sequence: TGTGCCTGGAGCGAGAGCGGGGGGGGCCTTAAGTACTTC. Protein sequence: CAWSESGGGLKYF.

The J gene is TRBJ2-1, the V gene TRBV5-8; D unclear. Germline lookup yields CDR1 SGHTS and CDR2 YDEGEE. The ends were cut back, 2 bases at V and 5 bases at J, with 8 bases in the middle. The CDR3 is 13 residues long. The DNA of the CDR3 is TGTGCCAGCAGCTTTGCCGAGGACAATGAGCAGTTCTTC. Encoded protein: CASSFAEDNEQFF.

Here the CDR3 DNA reads TGTGCCAGTAGTGTCGGGGTCCCTGGAAACACCATATATTTT. This codes for CASSVGVPGNTIYF. This chain connects TRBV19 to TRBJ1-3; D is unclear. The length of the CDR3 is 14 residues. V dropped 5 bases and J dropped 2 bases, with 10 bases sitting between them. Germline CDR1 and CDR2: LNHDA and SQIVND (reference sequence).

A remark on this clone: Other DNA variants within this sample encode the same CDR3. The V call is TRBV6-5, the J call TRBJ2-7; D gene uncertain. CDR1 and CDR2 (germline): MNHEY, SVGAGI. The CDR3 has 11 residues. V was pared by 2 bases and J by 4 bases, with 3 bases between. The CDR3 sequence: CASSYAYEQYF. The CDR3 coding sequence is TGTGCCAGCAGTTACGCTTACGAGCAGTACTTC.

The V call is TRBV7-8, the J call TRBJ2-3; the D call may be TRBD1 or TRBD2 (6 bases each). This CDR3 is built from 17 residues. Germline V gene sequence: CDR1 SGHVS, CDR2 FQNEAQ. Trimming removed 3 bases from V and 4 bases from J, with 20 bases in between. The CDR3 nucleotides are TGTGCCAGCAGCTTCCCTGGCGGGACATCGGGATCAGATACGCAGTATTTT. Encoded protein: CASSFPGGTSGSDTQYF.

This clone was seen only once. V is TRBV7-9 and J is TRBJ2-7; 14 bases are a match to TRBD2. The germline gives CDR1 SEHNR, CDR2 FQNEAQ (reference sequence). There are 16 residues in the CDR3. Germline trimming cut 5 bases from V and 4 bases from J; bases unmatched to any gene: 7. The CDR3 nucleotides read TGTGCCAGCAGCAACCAGACTAGCGGGAGGGCATACGAGCAGTACTTC. Translating gives CASSNQTSGRAYEQYF.

The chain recombines TRBV11-3 with TRBJ2-2; 7 nucleotides agree with TRBD1. This CDR3 region has 14 residues. Unmatched junction bases numbered 3, after V lost 3 bases and J lost 5 bases. The germline gives CDR1 SGHNT, CDR2 YENEEA. CDR3 bases: TGTGCCAGCAGCTTGACAGGGTATACCGGGGAGCTGTTTTTT. As protein: CASSLTGYTGELFF.

The chain uses TRBV10-2 and TRBJ2-7; D remains unclear. Trimming removed 2 bases at V and 7 bases at J, with 9 bases between. This CDR3 comprises 12 residues. Germline values: CDR1 WSHSY, CDR2 SAAADI. CDR3 nucleotides: TGCGCCAGCAGTGAGGATCGGGTAGAGCAGTACTTC. This sequence encodes CASSEDRVEQYF.

The chain uses TRBV7-9 and TRBJ2-3, with D hard to call. The V end was cut by 4 bases, the J end by 3 bases, with 14 bases between. The CDR3 consists of 15 residues. Germline V CDR1 and CDR2: SEHNR, FQNEAQ (reference sequence). The CDR3 loop is CASSSGPLGTDTQYF. The CDR3 region has the DNA TGTGCCAGCAGCTCAGGACCTCTGGGGACAGATACGCAGTATTTT.

CDR3 coding DNA: TGCGCCAGCAGCCAAGATAGGGAGCCTCAGACCGGGGAGCTGTTTTTT. It encodes CASSQDREPQTGELFF. The genes are TRBV4-1 and TRBJ2-2, with D possibly matching TRBD2 (5 bases). The CDR3 covers 16 residues. V dropped 0 bases and J dropped 5 bases, with 13 bases sitting between them. CDR1 and CDR2 from the germline V gene are MGHRA and YSYEKL.

J is TRBJ1-5 and V is TRBV9; no firm D call. Trimming left V 0 bases short and J 2 bases short, with 9 bases between. From germline, CDR1 is SGDLS and CDR2 YYNGEE. There are 15 residues in the CDR3. The CDR3 region is CASSVGLSGNQPQHF. In DNA, the CDR3 is TGTGCCAGCAGCGTAGGACTGAGTGGCAATCAGCCCCAGCATTTT.

This clone was observed once. The rearrangement links TRBV27 to TRBJ1-1; D call uncertain. The CDR3 has 14 residues. The V gene's germline CDR1 is MNHEY and CDR2 SMNVEV (reference sequence). V was trimmed by 3 bases and J by 1 base, leaving 9 bases between them. The CDR3 DNA sequence: TGTGCCAGCAGTTTCGGGTCGGGGAACACTGAAGCTTTCTTT. It encodes CASSFGSGNTEAFF.

This clone was recorded once. This chain connects TRBV11-2 to TRBJ2-1; D is perhaps TRBD1 or TRBD2 (5 bases each). Germline CDR1 SGHAT, CDR2 FQNNGV. The CDR3 sequence is 15 residues long. The germline V and J ends were trimmed by 2 bases and 4 bases, with 12 bases remaining between them. Here the CDR3 DNA reads TGTGCCAGCAGCTTAAGCGGAGAGGGGTACAATGAGCAGTTCTTC. Its protein product is CASSLSGEGYNEQFF. Looking up the rest from reference TRBV11-2 and TRBJ2-1 gives the full variable domain: EAGVAQSPRYKIIEKRQSVAFWCNPISGHATLYWYQQILGQGPKLLIQFQNNGVVDDSQLPKDRFSAERLKGVDSTLKIQPAKLEDSAVYLCASSLSGEGYNEQFFGPGTRLTVL.

The rearrangement uses TRBV29-1 and TRBJ2-2, with D unclear. There are 15 residues in the CDR3. V was clipped by 4 bases and J by 0 bases, with 12 bases between them. Germline assignment: CDR1 SQVTM and CDR2 ANQGSEA. The DNA for the CDR3 is TGCAGCGTTGTCTCGACCGCCGCGAACACCGGGGAGCTGTTTTTT. Its protein is CSVVSTAANTGELFF.

This rearrangement joins TRBV11-2 to TRBJ2-7, with D perhaps matching TRBD2 (6 bases). Germline V lookup: CDR1 SGHAT, CDR2 FQNNGV. The CDR3 runs 15 residues. Trimming removed 5 bases at V and 1 base at J, with 15 bases between. In DNA form, the CDR3 reads TGTGCCAGCAGCCCGCCCCTAGCGACGTCCTACGAGCAGTACTTC. Amino acids: CASSPPLATSYEQYF.

This chain uses TRBV7-2 with TRBJ2-1; 8 bases are a match to TRBD1. In germline, CDR1 is SGHTA, CDR2 FQGNSA. J lost 7 bases, V lost 7 bases, and 6 bases had no gene match. This CDR3 has 13 amino acids. CDR3 in DNA: TGTGCCAGCAACGGACAGGGTAAAAATGAGCAGTTCTTC. It yields the protein CASNGQGKNEQFF. The full variable domain, its missing parts supplied by reference TRBV7-2 and TRBJ2-1, is GAGVSQSPSNKVTEKGKDVELRCDPISGHTALYWYRQSLGQGLEFLIYFQGNSAPDKSGLPSDRFSAERTGGSVSTLTIQRTQQEDSAVYLCASNGQGKNEQFFGPGTRLTVL.

In this sample, this clone turned up a few times. Germline and junction disagree at one end, which may indicate a read error. This chain uses TRBV4-1 with TRBJ2-6; unclear D gene. This CDR3 is built from 18 residues. CDR1 is MGHRA, CDR2 YSYEKL, per germline. CDR3 bases: TGCGCCAGCAGCGAAGACGAGACACTGCCCTCTGGGGCCAACGTCCTGACTTTC. Its translation is CASSEDETLPSGANVLTF.

V usage is TRBV27 and J usage is TRBJ2-5, with D possibly being TRBD1 (5 bases). The V gene's germline CDR1 is MNHEY and CDR2 SMNVEV (reference sequence). This CDR3 has 16 residues. V lost 2 bases to trimming and J lost 2 bases, with 15 bases between them. The CDR3 sequence: CASSLAAAGRQETQYF. The CDR3 DNA sequence: TGTGCCAGCAGTTTAGCCGCGGCAGGGCGGCAAGAGACCCAGTACTTC.

The gene calls are TRBV6-5 and TRBJ2-2, with TRBD1 identical over 11 bases. V shed 4 bases, J shed 6 bases, and the junction held 1 base outside the gene matches. The CDR3 runs to 14 residues. Germline CDR1 reads MNHEY; CDR2 reads SVGAGI. The CDR3 sequence is CASSWGQGAGELFF. CDR3 nucleotide sequence: TGTGCCAGCAGTTGGGGACAGGGGGCCGGGGAGCTGTTTTTT.

The V gene is TRBV27, the J gene TRBJ2-2, with D possibly being TRBD2 (6 bases). There are 15 residues in the CDR3. Germline CDR1 MNHEY, CDR2 SMNVEV (reference sequence). The V gene lost 6 bases and the J gene lost 7 bases, with 18 bases spanning the gap. CDR3 sequence: CASRPGGGAGGELFF. CDR3 DNA sequence: TGTGCCAGCAGACCAGGTGGAGGGGCGGGCGGGGAGCTGTTTTTT.